The T cell receptor (beta chain) under discussion was sequenced for a study of T cell repertoires in cytomegalovirus infection. At the level of the study: Based on public TCR beta signatures, there were indications of CMV infection and of a matching HLA type. Regarding the study as a whole: The cumulative frequency of public TCR beta families identified carriers of CMV plus the relevant HLA.

The germline V gene encodes CDR1 LGHNT and CDR2 FRNRAP. CDR3 length: 14 residues. V dropped 3 bases and J dropped 0 bases, with 6 bases sitting between them. TCRdb re-analysed the reads in MiXCR, keeping a single row per CDR3 protein. The sample shows fewer than 700,000 distinct CDR3 sequences, 20% to 25% of them seen only once. This clonotype was seen a handful of times. Its matching antigen is unknown. The sequence was collected from a human donor in good health (CMV status not recorded). Some clones in this sample may be carry-over from other donors' samples. The V and J genes are TRBV12-5 and TRBJ2-1, with a weak D call TRBD2 (5 bases). The sequenced sample consisted of CD8+ T cells from PBMCs. CDR3 residues: CASGFGVSYNEQFF. The CDR3 DNA is TGTGCTAGTGGTTTCGGGGTCTCCTACAATGAGCAGTTCTTC.